This is a list of T cell receptor beta chains from one sample in a study of human T cells and chemical hapten exposure. TCRdb itself ran the RACE reads through MiXCR, one entry per CDR3 protein. The sample records some 250,000 distinct CDR3 sequences, approximately 7.5% being singletons. The sequencing used whole blood, collected in connection with sensitization to the hapten diphenylcyclopropenone (DPC). The receptors come from a man aged 18 to 29 with alopecia areata. Some clones in this sample may be carry-over from other donors' samples. CDR3s leave out the opening cysteine and the closing phenylalanine or tryptophan.

V	J	CDR3
TRBV19	TRBJ2-7	ASSIRTAGPTYEQY
TRBV29-1	TRBJ2-2	SVEGSTGELF
TRBV7-9	TRBJ2-7	ASSLASASYEQY
TRBV7-3	TRBJ1-1	ASSHFPYRTEAF
TRBV6-5	TRBJ2-1	ASSYSGSGGSLFREQF
TRBV5-1	TRBJ2-1	ASSTQGNEQF
TRBV10-1	TRBJ1-1	ASSEFSLGANTEAF
TRBV4-1	TRBJ1-5	ASSQEGAQSNQPQH
TRBV2	TRBJ1-5	ASSGILSWEGSNQPQH
TRBV7-9	TRBJ2-1	ASSPGLAGGIPSEQF
TRBV7-2	TRBJ2-1	ASSFSQGLGNEQF